Listed here is a single TCR beta chain. This clonotype has a count of ten or more. Its antigen is still unknown. Base qualities are not at hand, and no much larger clone is one base apart. CDR1 and CDR2, per the germline V gene, are MGHDK and SYGVNS. Trimming leaves V shorter by 5 bases and J shorter by 3 bases, with the junction holding 0 bases beyond the gene matches. The CDR3 holds 13 amino acids from the cysteine to the phenylalanine. Only CDR3 DNA is held: 39 bases, read in frame from base 1. Libraries were made using PCR. Instrument on record: Illumina HiSeq 2500. To reduce PCR and sequencing biases, unique molecular identifiers were incorporated into the TCR beta cDNA libraries. Approximately 500,000 cDNA molecules were obtained per 1 to 10 million input T cells, so each molecule approximated one T cell. The patient libraries were prepared and sequenced with the same protocol used for the earlier healthy control dataset. Within a given batch, samples were prepared together, multiplexed and sequenced on the same HiSeq lane. Concerning the study's data processing: Raw barcoded reads were processed with MIGEC, discarding single-read molecular identifier groups before consensus assembly and CDR3 extraction. VDJtools was used for post-analysis of the clonotype tables, with diversity normalized by down-sampling every dataset to the smallest sample size. In repertoire overlap clustering, CDR3 amino acid sequences, but not nucleotide sequences, were matched to correct batch-related cross-sample contamination. TCRdb reprocessed the public reads (quality trimming at Q25 with fastp, clone calling with MiXCR) and kept in-frame beta chains. One record per CDR3 amino acid sequence lists the most common genes and DNA. TCRdb, rather than the study authors, made the V and J calls. The sample yields hundreds of thousands of distinct CDR3 sequences; about 40% were counted once. About 1.8% of the sample rests with the top ten.

The sample comes from a study of post-analysis software for immune sequencing data (dated by TCRdb to about 2015). About the study as a whole: Recorded disease courses included relapsing-remitting, secondary progressive and progressive-relapsing multiple sclerosis, with some patients lacking subtype annotation. The patient repertoires were set against eleven to twelve previously published healthy control repertoires from donors whose ages ranged from about 6 to 25 years. A subset of samples was prepared in parallel using single-end sample barcoding, then pooled and co-amplified after Illumina adapter ligation. Study-wide findings and limitations: Significantly lower normalized Chao1 diversity was found in multiple sclerosis patients than in controls, suggesting substantial peripheral T-cell clonal expansion. Several TRBV segments, including TRBV5-6, TRBV5-1 and TRBV20-1, were significantly more frequent in patients than controls. The multiple sclerosis patient group was slightly younger than the control group. When samples were clustered directly using the F measure, samples prepared in the same batch co-clustered strongly, which prompted a batch-effect correction.

To demonstrate the VDJtools post-analysis software, TCR beta repertoires were profiled from the peripheral blood of about 13 young patients with multiple sclerosis. The patients with multiple sclerosis were children and adolescents between roughly 6 and 17 years of age. What was sequenced was blood. The chain is encoded by TRBV25-1 joined to TRBJ2-2; TRBD1 aligns with 7 central bases. This TCR derives from a girl aged 5 to 17 with multiple sclerosis. The CDR3 reads as follows: CASSTGDTGELFF. The DNA sequence is TGTGCCAGCAGTACAGGGGACACCGGGGAGCTGTTTTTT.